The 6 T cell receptor beta chains given below trace back to one sample, sequenced in a study of Ad26.COV2.S vaccination and SARS-CoV-2 variants. Clones were read by immunoSEQ multiplex PCR, and TCRdb kept only the in-frame ones, dropping some. Of about 400,000 clones in the sample, roughly 90% are singletons; the top ten hold over 1.5%. Stated treatment: about 20 received Ad26.COV2.S at low or high dose, single or two shots; about 5 received placebo; per-sample allocation not given. Vaccine and placebo recipients were sampled on day 63 after the first injection. This material consisted of peripheral blood, taken in a trial of Ad26.COV2.S vaccine versus placebo. The receptor source for this set is a person aged 18-60 years who received the Ad26.COV2.S COVID-19 vaccine or a placebo.

This chain joins TRBV30 and TRBJ2-7; D ambiguous. Germline V gives CDR1 GTSNPN, CDR2 SVGIG (reference sequence). V was cut by 1 base and J by 3 bases, with 10 bases left in between. The CDR3 sequence is 13 residues long. This CDR3 reads CAWSGYRIYEQYF. DNA for the CDR3: TGTGCCTGGAGTGGATATCGGATCTACGAGCAGTACTTC.

This rearrangement joins TRBV15 to TRBJ1-2; unclear D gene. The V end lost 0 bases, the J end lost 8 bases, and 10 bases lay between the germline ends. Germline CDR1 and CDR2: LNHNV and YYDKDF (reference sequence). The CDR3 loop spans 13 amino acids. The CDR3 nucleotides read TGTGCCACCAGCAGAGATGGCAGACCCGGCTACACCTTC. This gives the protein CATSRDGRPGYTF.

This chain links TRBV19 with TRBJ1-2, with a possible D match to TRBD1 (5 bases). The germline V and J ends were trimmed by 4 bases and 3 bases, with 12 bases remaining between them. This CDR3 is built from 14 residues. Germline CDR1 is LNHDA and CDR2 is SQIVND (reference sequence). Written as DNA, the CDR3 is TGTGCCAGTAGTAGGGACCACGGTGACTATGGCTACACCTTC. This sequence encodes CASSRDHGDYGYTF.

This chain uses TRBV6-7 with TRBJ1-2; D call uncertain. TRBV6-7 falls under the ORF class, with uncertain function. Trimming pared 6 bases from V and 7 bases from J, leaving 24 bases between. The CDR3 spans 16 residues. Here the CDR3 DNA reads TGTGCCAGCAGCCTGCTTTTTCGGGAGGTATACCCTGGCTACACCTTC. Its translation: CASSLLFREVYPGYTF.

The count of this clone is one. The chain links TRBV25-1 to TRBJ1-2, with 9 bases aligning to TRBD1. With V trimmed by 3 bases and J by 8 bases, 4 bases remained unmatched. CDR3 length equals 13 residues. The germline gives CDR1 MGHDK, CDR2 SYGVNS. The CDR3 DNA sequence: TGTGCCAGCAGTGATTACACAGGGGGCGGCTACACCTTC. Its protein product is CASSDYTGGGYTF.

The chain employs TRBV7-2 and TRBJ2-1; D is possibly TRBD1 or TRBD2 (5 bases each). Trimming took 0 bases from V and 7 from J, leaving 10 bases between them. Per the germline V gene, CDR1 is SGHTA and CDR2 is FQGNSA. This CDR3 is built from 14 residues. This CDR3 reads CASSLAGWGNEQFF. CDR3 nucleotide sequence: TGTGCCAGCAGCTTAGCTGGCTGGGGGAATGAGCAGTTCTTC. Filled out from reference TRBV7-2 and TRBJ2-1, the complete variable domain reads GAGVSQSPSNKVTEKGKDVELRCDPISGHTALYWYRQSLGQGLEFLIYFQGNSAPDKSGLPSDRFSAERTGGSVSTLTIQRTQQEDSAVYLCASSLAGWGNEQFFGPGTRLTVL.